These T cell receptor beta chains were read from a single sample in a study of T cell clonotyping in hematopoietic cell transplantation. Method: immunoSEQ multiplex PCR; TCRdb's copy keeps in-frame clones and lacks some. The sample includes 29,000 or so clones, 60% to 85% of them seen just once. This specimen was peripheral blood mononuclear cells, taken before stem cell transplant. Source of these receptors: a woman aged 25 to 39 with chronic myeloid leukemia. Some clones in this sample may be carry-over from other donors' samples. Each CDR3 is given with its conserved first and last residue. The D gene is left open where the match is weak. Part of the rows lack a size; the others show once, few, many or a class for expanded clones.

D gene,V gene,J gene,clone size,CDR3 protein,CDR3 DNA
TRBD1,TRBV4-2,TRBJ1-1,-,CASSQEGQGILAFF,TGTGCCAGCAGCCAGGAGGGACAGGGGATTCTCGCTTTCTTT
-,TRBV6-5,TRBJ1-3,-,CASSYDAGNTIYF,TGTGCCAGCAGTTATGATGCTGGAAACACCATATATTTT
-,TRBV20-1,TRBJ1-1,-,CSAPHNTEAFF,TGCAGTGCTCCGCATAACACTGAAGCTTTCTTT
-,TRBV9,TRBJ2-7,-,CASSPRRDSREQYF,TGTGCCAGCAGCCCGAGGCGGGACTCTAGAGAGCAGTACTTC
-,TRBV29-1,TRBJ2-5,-,CSSWTFWGETQYF,TGCAGCTCTTGGACCTTCTGGGGAGAGACCCAGTACTTC
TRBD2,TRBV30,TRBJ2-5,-,CAWSGGGTQYF,TGTGCCTGGAGTGGCGGGGGGACCCAGTACTTC
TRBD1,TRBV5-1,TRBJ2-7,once,CASSSTGGTYEQYF,TGCGCCAGCAGCTCCACAGGGGGCACCTACGAGCAGTACTTC
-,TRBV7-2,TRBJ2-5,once,CASSLVIAGETQYF,TGTGCCAGCAGCTTAGTTATAGCCGGGGAGACCCAGTACTTC
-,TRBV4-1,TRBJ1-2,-,CASSQEASRVDYGYTF,TGCGCCAGCAGCCAAGAAGCGAGCAGGGTGGACTATGGCTACACCTTC
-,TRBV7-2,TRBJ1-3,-,CASSLAAGLDSGNTIYF,TGTGCCAGCAGCTTAGCGGCGGGTCTGGACTCTGGAAACACCATATATTTT
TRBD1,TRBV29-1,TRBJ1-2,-,CSLSGGDVYGYTF,TGCAGCCTCTCAGGGGGGGATGTCTATGGCTACACCTTC
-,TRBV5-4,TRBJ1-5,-,CASSLSPIKPQHF,TGTGCCAGCAGCTTGAGTCCGATCAAGCCCCAGCATTTT
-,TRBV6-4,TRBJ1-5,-,CASSASGNSNQPQHF,TGTGCCAGCAGTGCCTCAGGGAATAGCAATCAGCCCCAGCATTTT
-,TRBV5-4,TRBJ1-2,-,CASSLYSRVLSYTF,TGTGCCAGCAGCTTGTATAGCAGGGTGTTGAGCTACACCTTC
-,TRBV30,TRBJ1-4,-,CAWRGGRGEKLFF,TGTGCCTGGAGGGGGGGAAGGGGAGAAAAACTGTTTTTT
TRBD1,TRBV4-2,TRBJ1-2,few,CASSQDSFQGAYGYTF,TGTGCCAGCAGCCAAGATTCGTTTCAGGGGGCCTATGGCTACACCTTC
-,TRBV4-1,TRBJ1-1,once,CASSQPPGTLNTEAFF,TGCGCCAGCAGCCAGCCCCCCGGGACGTTGAACACTGAAGCTTTCTTT
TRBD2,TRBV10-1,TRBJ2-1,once,CASSEAGVPPFNEQFF,TGCGCCAGCAGTGAAGCGGGAGTTCCCCCCTTCAATGAGCAGTTCTTC
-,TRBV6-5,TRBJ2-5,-,CASSYRRETQYF,TGTGCTAGCAGTTACAGGCGGGAGACCCAGTACTTC
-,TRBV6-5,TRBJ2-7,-,CASSYRTGTANYEQYF,TGTGCCAGCAGTTACCGCACCGGGACGGCGAACTACGAGCAGTACTTC
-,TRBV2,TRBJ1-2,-,CASSGAPVGGYTF,TGTGCCAGCAGTGGTGCTCCGGTTGGGGGCTACACCTTC
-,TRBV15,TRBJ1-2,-,CATSSKWGDGYTF,TGTGCCACCAGCAGTAAGTGGGGGGACGGCTACACCTTC
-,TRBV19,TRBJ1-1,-,CASSLTRVEAFF,TGTGCCAGTAGTCTGACTAGGGTAGAAGCTTTCTTT
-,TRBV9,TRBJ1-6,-,CASSVGQNSPLHF,TGTGCCAGCAGCGTAGGACAGAATTCACCCCTCCACTTT
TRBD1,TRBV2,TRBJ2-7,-,CASIQDRGGLPKQYF,TGTGCCAGCATCCAAGACAGGGGGGGCCTTCCTAAGCAGTACTTC
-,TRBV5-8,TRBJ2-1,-,CASSLVAATNEQFF,TGTGCCAGCAGCTTGGTGGCAGCCACCAATGAGCAGTTCTTC
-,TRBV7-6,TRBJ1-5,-,CASSLTGQGDQPQHF,TGTGCCAGCAGCTTAACTGGCCAGGGCGATCAGCCCCAGCATTTT
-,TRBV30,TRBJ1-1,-,CAWIRTPNTEAFF,TGTGCCTGGATAAGAACACCGAACACTGAAGCTTTCTTT
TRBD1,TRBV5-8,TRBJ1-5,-,CASSPDREGNQPQHF,TGTGCCAGCAGCCCTGACAGGGAGGGCAATCAGCCCCAGCATTTT
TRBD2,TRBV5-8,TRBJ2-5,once,CARIGGVEETQYF,TGTGCCAGGATCGGGGGGGTTGAAGAGACCCAGTACTTC
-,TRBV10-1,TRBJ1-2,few,CASREQGGECGYTF,TGCGCCAGCAGGGAACAGGGTGGGGAATGTGGCTACACCTTC
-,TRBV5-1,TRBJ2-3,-,CASSLWQSPFTDTQYF,TGCGCCAGCAGCTTGTGGCAGTCCCCCTTCACAGATACGCAGTATTTT
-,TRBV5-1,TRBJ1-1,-,CASSLQKANTEAFF,TGCGCCAGCAGCTTGCAGAAAGCGAACACTGAAGCTTTCTTT
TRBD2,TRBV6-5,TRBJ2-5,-,CASSYEIGREETQYF,TGTGCCAGCAGTTACGAGATCGGGAGGGAAGAGACCCAGTACTTC
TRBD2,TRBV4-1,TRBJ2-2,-,CASSQETSGGLNTGELFF,TGCGCCAGCAGCCAGGAGACTAGCGGGGGCCTCAACACCGGGGAGCTGTTTTTT
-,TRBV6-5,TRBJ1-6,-,CASSSGAQPNSPLHF,TGTGCCAGCAGTTCCGGCGCCCAACCCAATTCACCCCTCCACTTT
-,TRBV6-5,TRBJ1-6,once,CASRLSYNSPLHF,TGTGCCAGCAGGCTCTCCTATAATTCACCCCTCCACTTT
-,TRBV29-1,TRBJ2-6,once,CSVDNGGYSGANVLTF,TGCAGCGTTGATAACGGGGGCTACTCTGGGGCCAACGTCCTGACTTTC
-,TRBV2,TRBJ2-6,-,CASSAGSGANVLTF,TGTGCCAGCAGTGCTGGTTCTGGGGCCAACGTCCTGACTTTC
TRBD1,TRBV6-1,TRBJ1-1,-,CASSGKNYLDRILRNTEAFF,TGTGCCAGCAGTGGAAAGAACTACCTGGACAGGATACTACGGAACACTGAAGCTTTCTTT
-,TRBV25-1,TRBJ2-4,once,CASSEATGKNIQYF,TGTGCCAGCAGTGAAGCCACTGGGAAAAACATTCAGTACTTC
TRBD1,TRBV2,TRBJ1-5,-,CASSPRTGASNQPQHF,TGTGCCAGCAGCCCAAGGACAGGGGCAAGCAATCAGCCCCAGCATTTT
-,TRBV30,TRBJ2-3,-,CAWSVTRDTQYF,TGTGCCTGGAGTGTAACCAGAGATACGCAGTATTTT
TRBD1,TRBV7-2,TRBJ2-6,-,CASTDRGAGANVLTF,TGTGCCAGCACCGACAGGGGAGCCGGGGCCAACGTCCTGACTTTC
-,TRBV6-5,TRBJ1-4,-,CASRATGLGSEKLFF,TGTGCCAGCAGAGCCACAGGGTTGGGTAGTGAAAAACTGTTTTTT
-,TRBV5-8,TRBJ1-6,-,CASSLTGRLAGNSPLHF,TGTGCCAGCAGCTTAACAGGGCGGCTCGCCGGTAATTCACCCCTCCACTTT
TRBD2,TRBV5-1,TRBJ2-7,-,CASSHGTSFSYEQYF,TGCGCCAGCAGCCACGGGACTAGTTTCTCCTACGAGCAGTACTTC
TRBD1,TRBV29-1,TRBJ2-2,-,CSVGQGAGELFF,TGCAGCGTGGGACAGGGGGCCGGGGAGCTGTTTTTT
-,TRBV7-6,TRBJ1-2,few,CASSSNYYGYTF,TGTGCCAGCAGTTCGAACTACTATGGCTACACCTTC
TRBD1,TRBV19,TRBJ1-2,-,CASSAPGTGSGGYTF,TGTGCCAGTAGTGCCCCCGGGACAGGGTCGGGTGGCTACACCTTC
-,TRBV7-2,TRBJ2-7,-,CASSFRGYEQYF,TGTGCCAGCAGCTTTAGGGGTTACGAGCAGTACTTC
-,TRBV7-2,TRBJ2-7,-,CASSLAFSASYEQYF,TGTGCCAGCAGCTTAGCGTTTTCGGCTTCCTACGAGCAGTACTTC
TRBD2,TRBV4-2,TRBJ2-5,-,CASSQADRGGVKETQYF,TGTGCCAGCAGCCAGGCTGATCGCGGGGGGGTAAAAGAGACCCAGTACTTC
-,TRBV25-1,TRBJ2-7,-,CASSRRGVSYEQYF,TGTGCCAGCAGCCGGCGTGGGGTCTCCTACGAGCAGTACTTC